This TCR beta chain stems from a study of early T cells in non-severe SARS-CoV-2 infection. TCRdb reprocessed the 5' RACE reads with MiXCR, giving one entry per CDR3 protein. The sample shows 65,000 to 70,000 distinct CDR3 sequences, 12% of them seen only once. This CDR3 is built from 18 residues. V lost 4 bases to trimming and J lost 2 bases; unmatched junction nucleotides: 13. Germline CDR1 is ENHRY and CDR2 is SYGVKD. The chain is built from TRBV10-3 and TRBJ1-5; the match to TRBD1 covers 8 bases. The sequenced material came from whole blood. The receptor's source is an adult who was a healthcare worker with PCR-confirmed SARS-CoV-2 infection or an uninfected control (not recorded which). CDR3 DNA: TGTGCCATCAGTGGTTCCGGACCAGGGGGCGATCGCAATCAGCCCCAGCATTTT. This sequence encodes CAISGSGPGGDRNQPQHF.